The clone carrying this T cell receptor beta chain was counted at least ten times. What it binds is not known. The sample is drawn from a study of T cells in Graves' hyperthyroidism and ophthalmopathy. There were TCR beta CDR3 regions amplified from RNA transcripts. Initially, a first-round RT-PCR of the TCR CDR3 employed the HTBI primer set. Via MiXCR, TCRdb re-called the multiplex PCR reads, giving one row per CDR3 protein. The profile shows under 350,000 distinct CDR3 sequences, around 23% of them singletons. This CDR3 comprises 16 residues. Germline V gives CDR1 SGHVS, CDR2 FQNEAQ. The junction had 11 bases not matched to a gene; V was cut back by 3 bases and J by 7 bases. Overall study findings and caveats: Researchers found most expanded thyroid clonotypes above 0.001 in blood as well. Ophthalmopathy prediction by the model preceded onset by a median approximately six months. A model using 13 V-J features told ophthalmopathy apart from stable hyperthyroidism.

Exclusions: uncontrolled infection, other autoimmune disease, pregnancy, lactation. The chain carries TRBV7-8 and TRBJ1-4, with 7 bases lining up with TRBD1. The origin of this receptor is a woman in her forties or fifties with Graves' hyperthyroidism. Material for sequencing was blood. In DNA, the CDR3 is TGTGCCAGCAGCTTGACAGGGATGGGTTTAGGTGAAAAACTGTTTTTT. It specifies CASSLTGMGLGEKLFF.